This TCR beta chain was observed in a study of T cell responses to AZD1222 COVID-19 vaccine. Study findings and constraints: An increase in Spike-specific TCR breadth and depth was observed after two AZD1222 doses.

Regarding this clone: Its cognate antigen is unknown.

Assay: immunoSEQ multiplex PCR; the TCRdb copy retains only in-frame clones and omits some. The sample holds 150,000 to 250,000 clones, approximately 93% seen once. The CDR3 contains 16 residues. Germline-derived CDR1 and CDR2 are MDHEN and SYDVKM. V was cut by 2 bases and J by 7 bases, with 20 bases left in between. The chain carries TRBV28 and TRBJ1-2; D possibly corresponds to TRBD1 (5 bases). The clonotype was recovered from an adult who received the AZD1222 COVID-19 vaccine. The material was peripheral blood, obtained 28 days after the second AZD1222 dose. The CDR3 DNA reads as TGTGCCAGCAGTTTAGAGAGGGGACCCTCAAGGTTTGGCTACACCTTC. It codes for CASSLERGPSRFGYTF.